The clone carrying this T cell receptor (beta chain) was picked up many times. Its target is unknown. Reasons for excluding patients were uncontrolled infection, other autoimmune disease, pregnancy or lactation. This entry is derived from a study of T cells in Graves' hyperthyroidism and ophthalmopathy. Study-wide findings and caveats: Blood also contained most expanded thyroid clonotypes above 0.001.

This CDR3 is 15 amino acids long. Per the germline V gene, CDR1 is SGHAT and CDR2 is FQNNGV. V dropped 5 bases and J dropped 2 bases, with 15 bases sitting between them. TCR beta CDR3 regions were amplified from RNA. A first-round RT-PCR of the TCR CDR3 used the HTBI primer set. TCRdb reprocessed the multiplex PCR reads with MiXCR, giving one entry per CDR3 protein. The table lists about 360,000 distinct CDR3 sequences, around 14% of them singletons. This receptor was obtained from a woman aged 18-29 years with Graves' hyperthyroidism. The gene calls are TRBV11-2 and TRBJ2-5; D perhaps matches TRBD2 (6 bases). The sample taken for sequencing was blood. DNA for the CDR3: TGTGCCAGCAGCCCGAGCACCGGGAGTCAAGAGACCCAGTACTTC. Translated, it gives CASSPSTGSQETQYF.